The clone carrying this T cell receptor beta chain was picked up a small number of times. Hyperthyroidism of Graves' type that showed no ophthalmopathy progression within 18 months was stable. Reasons for excluding patients were uncontrolled infection, other autoimmune disease, pregnancy or lactation. PBMCs were collected from an approximately 9.2 ml volume of fresh peripheral blood. This entry comes from a study of T cells in Graves' hyperthyroidism and ophthalmopathy. Looked up from germline, CDR1 is SGHKS and CDR2 is YYEKEE (reference sequence). The CDR3 has 18 amino acids. Trimming shortened V by 2 bases and J by 0 bases, and 20 bases separated the two germline ends. It was RNA transcripts that yielded the amplified TCR beta CDR3 regions. Researchers ran a first-round RT-PCR on the TCR CDR3 using the HTBI primer set. TCRdb recomputed calls from the multiplex PCR reads with MiXCR, one row per CDR3 protein. The sample carries 600,000 to 650,000 distinct CDR3 sequences, roughly 15% recorded once.

The clonotype comes from a woman aged 25 to 45 with Graves' hyperthyroidism. Sequencing was performed on blood. This chain links TRBV5-5 with TRBJ1-2; D remains ambiguous. CDR3 residues: CASSFLSVVQSANYGYTF. CDR3 in DNA: TGTGCCAGCAGCTTTCTTTCAGTCGTACAGTCCGCTAACTATGGCTACACCTTC.